The next 14 T cell receptor beta chains were all read from a single sample in a study of T cells in Graves' hyperthyroidism and ophthalmopathy. The TCR beta CDR3 regions underwent amplification using RNA transcripts as the source. An initial round of RT-PCR targeting the TCR CDR3 relied on the HTBI primer set. TCRdb re-derived calls from the multiplex PCR reads in MiXCR, one entry per CDR3 protein. Counted here are just under 750,000 distinct CDR3 sequences, under 45% occurring once; the ten biggest clones make up roughly 31%. The material sequenced was blood. Receptors originate from a middle-aged woman with Graves' hyperthyroidism.

This clonotype was found a few times. The V and J genes are TRBV19 and TRBJ1-5, with TRBD1 matching 10 bases. This CDR3 contains 18 residues. Germline-derived CDR1 and CDR2 are LNHDA and SQIVND (reference sequence). V was clipped by 3 bases and J by 6 bases; unmatched bases: 14. CDR3 residues: CASSIQPLRTGGGQPQHF. The DNA of the CDR3 is TGTGCCAGTAGTATCCAACCCCTCAGGACAGGGGGTGGTCAGCCCCAGCATTTT.

Concerning this clonotype: The junction departs from the called germline gene at one end, perhaps through a read error. The chain joins TRBV6-5 to TRBJ2-5; D perhaps matches TRBD1 (5 bases). CDR3 size: 17 residues. Germline V gives CDR1 MNHEY, CDR2 SVGAGI. CDR3 protein: CANSSDSPIQYQETQYF. For the CDR3, the DNA is TGTGCCAACAGTTCCGACAGCCCGATCCAGTACCAAGAGACCCAGTACTTC.

The chain links TRBV12-3 or TRBV12-4 to TRBJ1-4; 7 bases align to TRBD1. The CDR3 covers 14 residues. After removal of 8 bases from V and 5 bases from J, the junction contained 8 bases not matched to a gene. CDR3 DNA sequence: TGTGCCAGCGGTCGACAGGGTCGAAATGAAAAACTGTTTTTT. Residues: CASGRQGRNEKLFF.

The V gene is TRBV2, the J gene TRBJ1-5, with D hard to call. The CDR3 loop spans 9 amino acids. The V end was cut by 6 bases, the J end by 13 bases, with 7 bases between. Germline lookup yields CDR1 SNHLY and CDR2 FYNNEI. CDR3 bases: TGTGCCAGCAGAGAGGGACAGCATTTT. Its translation is CASREGQHF.

The chain employs TRBV19 and TRBJ2-6; D is ambiguous. V was trimmed by 5 bases and J by 12 bases, leaving 11 bases between them. The CDR3 consists of 12 residues. Germline V CDR1 and CDR2: LNHDA, SQIVND (reference sequence). CDR3 sequence (DNA): TGTGCCAGTAGTCCCGGTTACCCCGTCCTGACTTTC. It specifies CASSPGYPVLTF.

J is TRBJ2-5 and V is TRBV20-1; possible D gene TRBD2, 6 bases. Trimming cost V 3 bases and J 0 bases, with 14 bases left between them. The germline CDR1 and CDR2 sequences are DFQATT and SNEGSKA (reference sequence). The CDR3 runs to 15 residues. This CDR3 is CSASIAAGHQETQYF. CDR3 sequence (DNA): TGCAGTGCTAGCATAGCGGCGGGGCACCAAGAGACCCAGTACTTC.

J is TRBJ1-2 and V is TRBV6-5; D is perhaps TRBD1 (6 bases). Germline CDR1 MNHEY, CDR2 SVGAGI. The CDR3 sequence is 20 residues long. Trimming shortened V by 2 bases and J by 0 bases, and 25 bases separated the two germline ends. The CDR3 protein is CASSYQGVDRSVVANYGYTF. Here the CDR3 DNA reads TGTGCCAGCAGTTACCAAGGGGTCGACAGGTCGGTAGTAGCTAACTATGGCTACACCTTC.

Notes on this clonotype: This may be a read error, as it is one base from a much larger clone. The rearrangement uses TRBV12-3 or TRBV12-4 and TRBJ1-5; D is perhaps TRBD1 (6 bases). Deletions cut 8 bases from V and 5 bases from J, with 16 bases between. The CDR3 contains 14 residues. CDR3 in DNA: TGTGCCAGCTGCCCCGGACAGTCACATCAGCCCCAGCATTTT. Its translation: CASCPGQSHQPQHF.

CDR3: CASSLGSKQETQYF. The CDR3 nucleotides are TGCGCCAGCAGCTTGGGATCGAAGCAAGAGACCCAGTACTTC. This chain connects TRBV5-1 to TRBJ2-5; D gene unclear. Looked up from germline, CDR1 is SGHRS and CDR2 is YFSETQ. The V and J ends lost 0 bases and 2 bases respectively, with 8 bases between them. The CDR3 consists of 14 residues.

The CDR3 protein is CASSRDSILSGNTIYF. The CDR3, as DNA: TGCGCCAGCAGCCGGGACAGCATACTCTCTGGAAACACCATATATTTT. This rearrangement joins TRBV4-3 to TRBJ1-3, with 7 nucleotides matching TRBD1. This CDR3 spans 16 amino acids. The ends lost 4 bases at V and 0 bases at J; junction bases unmatched: 6. Germline-derived CDR1 and CDR2 are LGHNA and YSLEER.

This clonotype has just one count. One junction end does not reproduce the germline sequence, and a read error may be involved. The chain couples TRBV10-3 to TRBJ1-4; D not resolved. In germline, CDR1 is ENHRY, CDR2 SYGVKD. The CDR3 spans 16 residues. CDR3 sequence: CASSSSPFATNEKLFF. The CDR3 DNA reads as TGTGCCAGCAGTTCCTCCCCCTTTGCAACTAATGAAAAACTGTTTTTT.

This chain uses TRBV4-3 with TRBJ2-7; 9 bases align to TRBD1. After removal of 1 base from V and 4 bases from J, the junction contained 14 bases not matched to a gene. This CDR3 region has 18 residues. Germline CDR1 is LGHNA and CDR2 is YSLEER. This CDR3 reads CASSQVAGWGQGTYEQYF. CDR3 in DNA: TGCGCCAGCAGCCAAGTTGCGGGGTGGGGACAGGGTACTTACGAGCAGTACTTC.

With respect to this clonotype: A junction end diverges from the germline sequence, so it may reflect a read error. V gene TRBV10-3 combines with J gene TRBJ1-6; a weak D match, TRBD1 (6 bases). This CDR3 is 15 amino acids long. Per the germline V gene, CDR1 is ENHRY and CDR2 is SYGVKD. The CDR3 coding sequence is TGTGCCAGCAGTTTCCCACAGGGCAGGGACTCACCCCTCCACTTT. Translation: CASSFPQGRDSPLHF.

V usage is TRBV19 and J usage is TRBJ2-5; the D is unclear. Trimming cost V 11 bases and J 5 bases, with 21 bases left between them. The germline V gene has CDR1 LNHDA and CDR2 SQIVND (reference sequence). The CDR3 sequence is 14 residues long. The CDR3 region is CAWSVPEGPETQYF. CDR3 bases: TGTGCCTGGAGCGTACCGGAAGGGCCCGAGACCCAGTACTTC.